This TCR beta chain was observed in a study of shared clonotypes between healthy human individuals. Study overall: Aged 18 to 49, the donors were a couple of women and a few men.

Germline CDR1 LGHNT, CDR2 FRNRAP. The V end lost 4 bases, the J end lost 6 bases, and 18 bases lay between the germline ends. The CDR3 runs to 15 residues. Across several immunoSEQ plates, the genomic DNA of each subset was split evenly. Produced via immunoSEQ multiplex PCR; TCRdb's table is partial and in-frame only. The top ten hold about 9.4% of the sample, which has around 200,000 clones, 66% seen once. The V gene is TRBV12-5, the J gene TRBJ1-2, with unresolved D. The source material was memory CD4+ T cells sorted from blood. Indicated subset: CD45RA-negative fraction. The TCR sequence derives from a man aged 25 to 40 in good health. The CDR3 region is CASGSSGESVDGYTF. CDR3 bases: TGTGCTAGTGGTTCCTCCGGGGAGTCTGTAGATGGCTACACCTTC. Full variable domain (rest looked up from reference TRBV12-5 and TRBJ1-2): DARVTQTPRHKVTEMGQEVTMRCQPILGHNTVFWYRQTMMQGLELLAYFRNRAPLDDSGMPKDRFSAEMPDATLATLKIQPSEPRDSAVYFCASGSSGESVDGYTFGSGTRLTVV.